Detailed here is one T cell receptor beta chain. The sample originates from a study of OX40 agonist ivuxolimab in advanced cancers. At the level of the study: Allowance was made for prior anti-PD-1, anti-PD-L1 or anti-CTLA-4 therapy, and approximately 41% had some.

Sequencing was performed with immunoSEQ multiplex PCR; in TCRdb, only in-frame clones are kept and a portion is missing. There are 85,000 or so clones in the sample; 65% to 90% occur only once, and roughly 2% lies in the top ten. V was clipped by 5 bases and J by 2 bases; unmatched bases: 4. Germline-derived CDR1 and CDR2 are SGHTA and FQGNSA. CDR3 size: 16 residues. The chain couples TRBV7-2 to TRBJ2-6; 9 bases fit TRBD1. The clonotype originates from an adult with an advanced solid tumor such as melanoma, head and neck, liver or kidney cancer. The material was CD4+ or CD8+ T cells sorted from blood, obtained in a trial of the OX40 agonist ivuxolimab. The CDR3 protein is CASSVQGAPGANVLTF. The CDR3 coding sequence is TGTGCCAGCAGCGTACAGGGGGCGCCTGGGGCCAACGTCCTGACTTTC.